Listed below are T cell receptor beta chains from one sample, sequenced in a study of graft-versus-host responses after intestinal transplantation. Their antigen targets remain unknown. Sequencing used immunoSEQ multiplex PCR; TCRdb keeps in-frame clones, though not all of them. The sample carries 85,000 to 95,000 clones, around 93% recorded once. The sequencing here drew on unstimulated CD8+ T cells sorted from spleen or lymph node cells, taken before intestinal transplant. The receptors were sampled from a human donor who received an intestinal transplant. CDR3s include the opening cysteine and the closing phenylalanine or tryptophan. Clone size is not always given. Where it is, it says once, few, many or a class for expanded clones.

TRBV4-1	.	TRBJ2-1	CASGGTEQFF
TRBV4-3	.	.	CASSQDGASNSYEQYF
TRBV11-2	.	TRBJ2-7	CAIGERGFLYF
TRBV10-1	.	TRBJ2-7	CASSDSPDEQYF
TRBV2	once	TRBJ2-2	CASSDVRLLFGELFF
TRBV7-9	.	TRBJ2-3	CASSAPQGTDTQYF
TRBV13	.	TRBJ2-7	CASSLPGYEQYF
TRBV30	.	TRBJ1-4	CAWNPGNEKLFF
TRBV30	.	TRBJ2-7	CAWSPLDPYEQYF
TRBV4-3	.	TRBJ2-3	CASSQDPMRGGRDTQYF
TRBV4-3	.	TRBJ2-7	CASSRTQGDEQYF
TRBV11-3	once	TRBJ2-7	CASSYRGNANEQYF
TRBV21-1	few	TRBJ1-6	CASAVKFMVSPLHF
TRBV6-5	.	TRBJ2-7	CASSMTDRGLYEQYF
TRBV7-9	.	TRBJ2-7	CASGVTYEQYF
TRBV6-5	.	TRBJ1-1	CASSYTQGGTEAFF
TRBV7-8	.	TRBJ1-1	CASSFEQGNRGTEAFF
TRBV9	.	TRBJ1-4	CASSLYRPGKLFF
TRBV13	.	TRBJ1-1	CASSWGTGAVTEAFF
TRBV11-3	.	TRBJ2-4	CASSLQGPLAKNIQYF
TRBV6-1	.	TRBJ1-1	CASSQTGWMNTEAFF
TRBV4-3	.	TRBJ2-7	CASSPFAGGYEQYF
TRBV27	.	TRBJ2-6	CASSKRGRANVLTF
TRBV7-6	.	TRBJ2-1	CASSLFLQREYNEQFF
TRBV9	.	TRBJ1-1	CASSPRGSGTEAFF
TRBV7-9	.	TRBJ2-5	CASSRDTRETQYF
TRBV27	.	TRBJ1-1	CASSAPGTGVSEAFF
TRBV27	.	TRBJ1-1	CASSDRARALNTEAFF
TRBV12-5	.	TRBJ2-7	CASGLSGIQGLDLYEQYF
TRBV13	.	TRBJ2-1	CASSRGLAGGNEQFF
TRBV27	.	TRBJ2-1	CASRTGETNPNQFF
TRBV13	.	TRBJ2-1	CASSPPMGLAAEQFF
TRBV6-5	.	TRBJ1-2	CASSLEGNYGYTF
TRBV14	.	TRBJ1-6	CASSQDGGDSPLHF
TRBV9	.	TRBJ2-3	CASSPQSGFTDTQYF
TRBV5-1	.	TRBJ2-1	CASSLAGGPSYNEQFF
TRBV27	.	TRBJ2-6	CASSDSSGANVLTF
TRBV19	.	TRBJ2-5	CASNDGQGPGETQYF
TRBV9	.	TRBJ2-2	CASSVEGAPGELFF
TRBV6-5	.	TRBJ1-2	CASRAEQGATYGYTF
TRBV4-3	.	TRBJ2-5	CASSQDPPGTGHETQYF
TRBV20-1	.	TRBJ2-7	CSAGRENEQYF
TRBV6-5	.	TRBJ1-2	CASRLGGLNYGYTF
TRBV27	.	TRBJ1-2	CASSLSRSYGYTF